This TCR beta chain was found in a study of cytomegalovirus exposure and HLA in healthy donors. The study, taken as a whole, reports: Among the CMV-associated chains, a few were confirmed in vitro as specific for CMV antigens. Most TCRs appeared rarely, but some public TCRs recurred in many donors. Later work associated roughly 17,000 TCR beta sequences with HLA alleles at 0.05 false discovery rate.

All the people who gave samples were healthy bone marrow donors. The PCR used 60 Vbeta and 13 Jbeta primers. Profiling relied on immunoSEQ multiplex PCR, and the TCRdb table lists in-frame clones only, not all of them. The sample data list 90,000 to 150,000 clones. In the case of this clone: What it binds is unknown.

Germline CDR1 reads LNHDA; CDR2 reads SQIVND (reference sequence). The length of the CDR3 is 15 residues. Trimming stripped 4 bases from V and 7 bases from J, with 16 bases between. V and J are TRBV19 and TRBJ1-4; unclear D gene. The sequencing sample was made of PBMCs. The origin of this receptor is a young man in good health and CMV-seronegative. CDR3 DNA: TGTGCCAGTAGTAAACTCGACTTTGTGGGTGAAAAACTGTTTTTT. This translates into CASSKLDFVGEKLFF.